This paragraph reports one T cell receptor (beta chain). Its antigen remains unidentified. The source of the sample is a study of OX40 agonist ivuxolimab in advanced cancers. Looking at the study overall: Dose-escalation subjects each had hepatocellular carcinoma, melanoma, renal cell or head and neck cancer. Overall study findings and caveats: CD4+ and CD8+ blood T cells expanded clonally by week 6 at 0.1 to 3.0 mg/kg.

CDR3 size: 13 residues. CDR1 is MNHNY, CDR2 SVGAGI, per germline (reference sequence). The V gene lost 5 bases and the J gene lost 5 bases, with 10 bases spanning the gap. Data came from immunoSEQ multiplex PCR; TCRdb stores just in-frame clones and leaves some out. The sample includes about 89,000 clones, more than 85% of them seen just once. No patient had autoimmune disease or received systemic immunosuppression. V usage is TRBV6-6 and J usage is TRBJ1-5; D is undetermined. This receptor was obtained from an adult with an advanced solid tumor such as melanoma, head and neck, liver or kidney cancer. The specimen was CD4+ or CD8+ T cells sorted from blood, collected in a trial of the OX40 agonist ivuxolimab. The CDR3 bases are TGTGCCAGCAGTGATTCAAGGGATCAGCCCCAGCATTTT. Translating gives CASSDSRDQPQHF.